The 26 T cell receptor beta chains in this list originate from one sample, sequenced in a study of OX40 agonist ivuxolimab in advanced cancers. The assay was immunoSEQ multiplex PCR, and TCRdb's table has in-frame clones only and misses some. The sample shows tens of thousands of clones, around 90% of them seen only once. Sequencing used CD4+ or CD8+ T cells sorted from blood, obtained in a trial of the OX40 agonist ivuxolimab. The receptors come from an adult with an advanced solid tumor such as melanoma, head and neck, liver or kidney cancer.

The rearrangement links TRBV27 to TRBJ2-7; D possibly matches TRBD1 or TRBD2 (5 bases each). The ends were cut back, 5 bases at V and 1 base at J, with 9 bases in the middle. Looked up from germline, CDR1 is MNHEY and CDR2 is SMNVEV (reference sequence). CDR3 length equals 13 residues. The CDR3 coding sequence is TGTGCCAGCAGTCCGAGGGGTTCCTACGAGCAGTACTTC. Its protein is CASSPRGSYEQYF.

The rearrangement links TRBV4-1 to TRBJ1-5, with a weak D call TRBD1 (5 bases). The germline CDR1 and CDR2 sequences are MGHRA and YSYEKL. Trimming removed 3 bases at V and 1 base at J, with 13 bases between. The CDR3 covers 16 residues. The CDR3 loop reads CASSQYPGRSNQPQHF. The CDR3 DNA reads TGCGCCAGCAGCCAGTACCCGGGACGCAGCAATCAGCCCCAGCATTTT.

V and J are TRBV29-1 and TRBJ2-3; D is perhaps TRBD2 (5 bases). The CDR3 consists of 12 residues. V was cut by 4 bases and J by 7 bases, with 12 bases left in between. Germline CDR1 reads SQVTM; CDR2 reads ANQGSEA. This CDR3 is CSVGEFKNTQYF. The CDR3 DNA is TGCAGCGTTGGGGAGTTCAAAAATACGCAGTATTTT.

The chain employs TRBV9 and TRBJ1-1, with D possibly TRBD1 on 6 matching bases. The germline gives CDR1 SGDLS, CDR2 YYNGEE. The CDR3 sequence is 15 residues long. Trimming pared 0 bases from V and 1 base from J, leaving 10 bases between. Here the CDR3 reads CASSVVGGQNTEAFF. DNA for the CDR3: TGTGCCAGCAGCGTAGTCGGGGGGCAGAACACTGAAGCTTTCTTT.

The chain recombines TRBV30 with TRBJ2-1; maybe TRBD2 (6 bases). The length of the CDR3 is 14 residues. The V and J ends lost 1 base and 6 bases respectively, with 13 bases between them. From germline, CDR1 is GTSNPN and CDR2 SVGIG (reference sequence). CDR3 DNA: TGTGCCTGGAGTGGGGCGGGACTGGCCAATGAGCAGTTCTTC. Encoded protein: CAWSGAGLANEQFF.

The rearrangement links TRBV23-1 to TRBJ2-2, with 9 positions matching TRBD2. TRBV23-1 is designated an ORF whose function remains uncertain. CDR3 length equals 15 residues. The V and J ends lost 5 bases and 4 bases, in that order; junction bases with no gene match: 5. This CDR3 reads CASSKAGGGTGELFF. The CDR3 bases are TGCGCCAGCAGTAAAGCGGGAGGTGGCACCGGGGAGCTGTTTTTT.

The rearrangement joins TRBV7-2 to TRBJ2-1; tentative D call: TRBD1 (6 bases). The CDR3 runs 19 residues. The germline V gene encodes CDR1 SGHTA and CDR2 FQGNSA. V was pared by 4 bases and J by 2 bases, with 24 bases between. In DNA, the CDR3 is TGTGCCAGCAGCTATCCGAAGGGGGAGTATCGAATCCCCTACAATGAGCAGTTCTTC. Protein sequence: CASSYPKGEYRIPYNEQFF.

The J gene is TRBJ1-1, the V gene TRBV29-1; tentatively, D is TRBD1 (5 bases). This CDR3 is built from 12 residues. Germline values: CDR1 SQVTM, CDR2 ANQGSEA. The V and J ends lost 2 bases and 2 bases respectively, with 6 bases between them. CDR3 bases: TGCAGCGTTGAACGGGGCAACACTGAAGCTTTCTTT. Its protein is CSVERGNTEAFF.

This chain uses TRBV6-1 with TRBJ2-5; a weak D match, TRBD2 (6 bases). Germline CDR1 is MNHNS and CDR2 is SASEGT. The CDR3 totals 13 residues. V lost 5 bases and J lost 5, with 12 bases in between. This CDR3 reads CASSLATPETQYF. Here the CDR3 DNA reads TGTGCCAGCAGTCTAGCGACCCCTGAGACCCAGTACTTC.

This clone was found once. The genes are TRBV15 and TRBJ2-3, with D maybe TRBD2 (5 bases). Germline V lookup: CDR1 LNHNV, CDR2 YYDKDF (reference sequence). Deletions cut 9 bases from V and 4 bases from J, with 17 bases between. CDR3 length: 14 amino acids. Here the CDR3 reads CATRARRSADTQYF. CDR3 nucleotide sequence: TGTGCCACGCGGGCTAGACGAAGCGCAGATACGCAGTATTTT. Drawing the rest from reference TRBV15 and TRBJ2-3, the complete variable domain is DAMVIQNPRYQVTQFGKPVTLSCSQTLNHNVMYWYQQKSSQAPKLLFHYYDKDFNNEADTPDNFQSRRPNTSFCFLDIRSPGLGDTAMYLCATRARRSADTQYFGPGTRLTVL.

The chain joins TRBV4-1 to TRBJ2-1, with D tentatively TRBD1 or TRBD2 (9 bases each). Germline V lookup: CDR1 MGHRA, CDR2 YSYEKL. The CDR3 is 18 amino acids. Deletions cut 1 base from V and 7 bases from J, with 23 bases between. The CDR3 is CASSQGASGTGPSNEQFF. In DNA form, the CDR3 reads TGCGCCAGCAGCCAAGGGGCTAGCGGGACAGGGCCGTCTAATGAGCAGTTCTTC.

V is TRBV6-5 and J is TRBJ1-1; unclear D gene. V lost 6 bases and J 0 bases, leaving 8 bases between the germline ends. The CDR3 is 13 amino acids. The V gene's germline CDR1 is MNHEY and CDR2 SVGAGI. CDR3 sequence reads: CASSIGMNTEAFF. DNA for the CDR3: TGTGCCAGCAGCATCGGGATGAACACTGAAGCTTTCTTT.

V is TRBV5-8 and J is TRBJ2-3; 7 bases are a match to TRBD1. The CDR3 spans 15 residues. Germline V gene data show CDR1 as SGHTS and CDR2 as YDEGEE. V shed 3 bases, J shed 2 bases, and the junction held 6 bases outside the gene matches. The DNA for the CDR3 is TGTGCCAGCAGCTCAGGGACAGTTAACACAGATACGCAGTATTTT. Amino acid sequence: CASSSGTVNTDTQYF.

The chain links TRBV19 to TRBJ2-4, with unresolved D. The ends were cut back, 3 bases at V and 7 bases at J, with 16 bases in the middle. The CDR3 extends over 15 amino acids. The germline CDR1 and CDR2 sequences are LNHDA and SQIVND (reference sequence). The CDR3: CASSIGAPVANIQYF. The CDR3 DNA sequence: TGTGCCAGTAGTATTGGTGCGCCGGTAGCTAACATTCAGTACTTC.

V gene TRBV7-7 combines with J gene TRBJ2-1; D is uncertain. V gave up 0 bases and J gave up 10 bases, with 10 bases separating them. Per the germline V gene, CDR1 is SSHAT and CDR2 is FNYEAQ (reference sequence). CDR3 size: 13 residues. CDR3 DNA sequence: TGTGCCAGCAGCTTAGCCCTCCAGCTAGAGCAGTTCTTC. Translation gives CASSLALQLEQFF.

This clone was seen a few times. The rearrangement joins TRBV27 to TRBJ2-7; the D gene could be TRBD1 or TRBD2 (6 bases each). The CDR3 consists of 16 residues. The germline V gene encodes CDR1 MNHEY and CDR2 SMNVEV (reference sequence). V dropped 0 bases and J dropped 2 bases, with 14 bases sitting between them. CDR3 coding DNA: TGTGCCAGCAGTTTATCCGGGGGCCTCTTTACCTACGAGCAGTACTTC. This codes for CASSLSGGLFTYEQYF.

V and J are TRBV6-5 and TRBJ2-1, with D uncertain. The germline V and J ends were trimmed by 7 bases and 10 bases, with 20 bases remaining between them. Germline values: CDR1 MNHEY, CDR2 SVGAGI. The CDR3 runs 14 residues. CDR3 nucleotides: TGTGCCAGCACCGAACCCGGGCCCAGGTTAGAGCAGTTCTTC. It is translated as CASTEPGPRLEQFF.

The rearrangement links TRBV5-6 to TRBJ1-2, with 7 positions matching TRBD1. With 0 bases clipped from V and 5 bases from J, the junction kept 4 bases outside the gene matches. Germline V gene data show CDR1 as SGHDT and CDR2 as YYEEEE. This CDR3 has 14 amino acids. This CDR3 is CASSLEGAWYGYTF. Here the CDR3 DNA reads TGTGCCAGCAGCTTGGAGGGGGCCTGGTATGGCTACACCTTC.

CDR3 bases: TGTGCCAGCAGTACCCACAGGGGGCCGTCCTACAATGAGCAGTTCTTC. Amino acids: CASSTHRGPSYNEQFF. The chain joins TRBV11-1 to TRBJ2-1, with TRBD1 matching 9 bases. V shed 6 bases, J shed 1 base, and the junction held 7 bases outside the gene matches. This CDR3 region has 16 residues. Looked up from germline, CDR1 is SGHAT and CDR2 is FQDESV (reference sequence). The full variable domain, rest sourced from reference TRBV11-1 and TRBJ2-1, is EAEVAQSPRYKITEKSQAVAFWCDPISGHATLYWYRQILGQGPELLVQFQDESVVDDSQLPKDRFSAERLKGVDSTLKIQPAELGDSAMYLCASSTHRGPSYNEQFFGPGTRLTVL.

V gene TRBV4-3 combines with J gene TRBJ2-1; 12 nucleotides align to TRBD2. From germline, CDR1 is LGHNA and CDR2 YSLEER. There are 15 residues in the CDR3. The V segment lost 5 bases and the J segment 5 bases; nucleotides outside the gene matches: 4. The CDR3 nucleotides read TGCGCCAGCAGCTGGACTAGCGGGGCCAACAATGAGCAGTTCTTC. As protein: CASSWTSGANNEQFF.

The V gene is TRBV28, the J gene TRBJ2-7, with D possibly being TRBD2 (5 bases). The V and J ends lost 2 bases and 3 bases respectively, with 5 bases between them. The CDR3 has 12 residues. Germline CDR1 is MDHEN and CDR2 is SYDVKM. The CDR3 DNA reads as TGTGCCAGCAGTTTAGGGAGCTACGAGCAGTACTTC. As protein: CASSLGSYEQYF.

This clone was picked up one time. As DNA, the CDR3 is TGTGCCAGCAGTTGGATAGGGCAGATATACAATGAGCAGTTCTTC. Protein product: CASSWIGQIYNEQFF. The genes are TRBV27 and TRBJ2-1; no clear D. The V gene's germline CDR1 is MNHEY and CDR2 SMNVEV (reference sequence). V lost 4 bases, J lost 4 bases, and 14 bases lay in between. The CDR3 spans 15 residues.

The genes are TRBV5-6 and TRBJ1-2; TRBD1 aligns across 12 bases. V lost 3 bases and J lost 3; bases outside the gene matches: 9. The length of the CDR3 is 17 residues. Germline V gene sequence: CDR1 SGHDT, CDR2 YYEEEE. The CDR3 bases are TGTGCCAGCAGCTACCGGGACAGGGGGCCCCTGCACTATGGCTACACCTTC. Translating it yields CASSYRDRGPLHYGYTF.

DNA for the CDR3: TGTGCCAGCAGTCCAAACCTCCGGGACACCACTTACGAGCAGTACTTC. Its translation: CASSPNLRDTTYEQYF. The chain couples TRBV27 to TRBJ2-7, with a possible D match to TRBD1 (6 bases). From germline, CDR1 is MNHEY and CDR2 SMNVEV (reference sequence). V was clipped by 5 bases and J by 4 bases, with 21 bases between them. The length of the CDR3 is 16 residues.

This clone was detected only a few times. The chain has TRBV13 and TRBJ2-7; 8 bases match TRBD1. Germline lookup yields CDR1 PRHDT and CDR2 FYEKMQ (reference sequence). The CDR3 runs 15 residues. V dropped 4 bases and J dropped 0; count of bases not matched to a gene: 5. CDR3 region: CASSSRDRFSYEQYF. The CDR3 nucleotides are TGTGCCAGCAGCTCAAGGGACAGGTTCTCCTACGAGCAGTACTTC.

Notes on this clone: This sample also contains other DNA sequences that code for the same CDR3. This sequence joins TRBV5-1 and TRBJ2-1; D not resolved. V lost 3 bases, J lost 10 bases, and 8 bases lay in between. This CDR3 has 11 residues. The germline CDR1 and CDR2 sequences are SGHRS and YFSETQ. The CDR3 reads CASSYSEEQFF. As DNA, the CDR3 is TGCGCCAGCAGCTACTCCGAGGAGCAGTTCTTC.